Below, one TCR beta chain is given with its context. This specimen belongs to a study of shared clonotypes between healthy human individuals. Sorted-subset replicate PCRs used roughly 210 ng of genomic DNA. This amount corresponded to 30,000 to 35,000 T cell genomes. Produced via immunoSEQ multiplex PCR; TCRdb's table is partial and in-frame only. The sample holds about 2.4 million clones, 93% seen once. The clonotype comes from a young man in good health. Some clones in this sample may be carry-over from other donors' samples. Sample: naive CD4+ T cells from PBMCs. The subset denotes: CD45RA+ positively selected.

The CDR3 protein is CASRTRDRAYEQYF. In DNA, the CDR3 is TGTGCCAGCAGGACCCGGGACAGGGCCTACGAGCAGTACTTC. This sequence joins TRBV6-5 and TRBJ2-7; TRBD1 matches 9 bases. The length of the CDR3 is 14 residues. J was trimmed by 2 bases and V by 6 bases; bases with no gene match: 5. CDR1 is MNHEY and CDR2 is SVGAGI in the germline V gene.